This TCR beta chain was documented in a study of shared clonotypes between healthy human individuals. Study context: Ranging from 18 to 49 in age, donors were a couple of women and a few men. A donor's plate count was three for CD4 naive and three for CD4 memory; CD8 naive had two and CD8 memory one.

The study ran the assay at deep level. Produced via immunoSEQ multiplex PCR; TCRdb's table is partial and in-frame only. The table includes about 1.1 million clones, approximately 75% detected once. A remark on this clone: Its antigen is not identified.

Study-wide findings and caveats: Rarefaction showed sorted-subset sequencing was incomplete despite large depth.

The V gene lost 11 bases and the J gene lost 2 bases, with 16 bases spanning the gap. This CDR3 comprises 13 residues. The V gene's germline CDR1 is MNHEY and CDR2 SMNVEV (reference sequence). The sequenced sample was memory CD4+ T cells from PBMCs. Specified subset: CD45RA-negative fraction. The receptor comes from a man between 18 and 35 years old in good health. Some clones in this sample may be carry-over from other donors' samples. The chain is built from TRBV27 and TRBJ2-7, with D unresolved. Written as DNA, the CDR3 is TGTGCCGCTGGCCTTGGGCCGACCTACGAGCAGTACTTC. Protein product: CAAGLGPTYEQYF.